A selection of T cell receptor beta chains follows, all from one sample in a study of cytomegalovirus exposure and HLA in healthy donors. Profiling relied on immunoSEQ multiplex PCR, and the TCRdb table lists in-frame clones only, not all of them. The sample shows about 160,000 clones, approximately 80% of them seen only once. Sequenced input: PBMCs. The receptors were gathered from a middle-aged man in good health and CMV-seropositive. Each CDR3 is given with its conserved first and last residue. D genes are given only for firm matches. Clone size, where shown, is once, few, many, or a class for clones that have expanded.

abundance: .; len: 17; v_gene: TRBV5-1; j_gene: TRBJ1-1; d_gene: .; CDR3aa: CASGRSGEGLQNTEAFF; CDR3nt: TGCGCCAGCGGACGATCCGGGGAAGGTTTGCAGAACACTGAAGCTTTCTTT
abundance: .; len: 18; v_gene: TRBV4-3; j_gene: TRBJ2-7; d_gene: TRBD2; CDR3aa: CASSQEGPHSGGAYEQYF; CDR3nt: TGCGCCAGCAGCCAAGAGGGGCCGCATAGCGGGGGGGCCTACGAGCAGTACTTC
abundance: .; len: 14; v_gene: TRBV30; j_gene: TRBJ2-3; d_gene: TRBD1; CDR3aa: CAWSPGGTIDTQYF; CDR3nt: TGTGCCTGGAGTCCAGGGGGCACGATAGATACGCAGTATTTT
abundance: few; len: 14; v_gene: TRBV19; j_gene: TRBJ2-6; d_gene: TRBD1; CDR3aa: CATRGLAGANVLTF; CDR3nt: TGTGCCACTAGGGGGCTCGCTGGGGCCAACGTCCTGACTTTC
abundance: .; len: 17; v_gene: TRBV5-1; j_gene: TRBJ1-1; d_gene: .; CDR3aa: CASSLAGGYWANTEAFF; CDR3nt: TGCGCCAGCAGCTTGGCCGGAGGCTATTGGGCTAACACTGAAGCTTTCTTT
abundance: .; len: 17; v_gene: TRBV5-1; j_gene: TRBJ2-2; d_gene: TRBD2; CDR3aa: CASSRTSGTPNTGELFF; CDR3nt: TGCGCCAGCAGCAGGACTAGCGGGACCCCGAACACCGGGGAGCTGTTTTTT
abundance: .; len: 15; v_gene: TRBV7-9; j_gene: TRBJ2-7; d_gene: .; CDR3aa: CASSLVDRSSYEQYF; CDR3nt: TGTGCCAGCAGCTTAGTCGACAGGAGCTCCTACGAGCAGTACTTC
abundance: few; len: 17; v_gene: TRBV4-2; j_gene: TRBJ2-1; d_gene: TRBD2; CDR3aa: CASSQGLTSGGDNEQFF; CDR3nt: TGTGCCAGCAGCCAAGGGTTGACTAGCGGGGGGGACAATGAGCAGTTCTTC
abundance: .; len: 14; v_gene: TRBV27; j_gene: TRBJ1-6; d_gene: .; CDR3aa: CASNNQRGKSPLHF; CDR3nt: TGTGCCAGCAATAACCAGAGAGGGAAATCACCCCTCCACTTT
abundance: .; len: 14; v_gene: TRBV4-3; j_gene: TRBJ2-7; d_gene: .; CDR3aa: CASSQVPDTYEQYF; CDR3nt: TGCGCCAGCAGCCAAGTGCCAGACACCTACGAGCAGTACTTC
abundance: few; len: 11; v_gene: TRBV28; j_gene: TRBJ2-7; d_gene: TRBD1; CDR3aa: CATSLGQGEYF; CDR3nt: TGTGCCACGTCCCTGGGACAGGGGGAGTACTTC
abundance: few; len: 16; v_gene: TRBV19; j_gene: TRBJ2-1; d_gene: .; CDR3aa: CASSNRQSRSYNEQFF; CDR3nt: TGTGCCAGTAGTAACCGACAGTCCCGATCTTACAATGAGCAGTTCTTC
abundance: .; len: 15; v_gene: TRBV11-2; j_gene: TRBJ2-3; d_gene: .; CDR3aa: CASSLGPGGGIAQYF; CDR3nt: TGTGCCAGCAGCTTAGGTCCGGGTGGGGGGATTGCGCAGTATTTT
abundance: .; len: 15; v_gene: TRBV5-4; j_gene: TRBJ2-3; d_gene: TRBD2; CDR3aa: CASSSSGGVTDTQYF; CDR3nt: TGTGCCAGCAGCTCCTCCGGGGGGGTCACAGATACGCAGTATTTT
abundance: .; len: 15; v_gene: TRBV4-1; j_gene: TRBJ1-5; d_gene: TRBD1; CDR3aa: CASSNGQGHSQPQHF; CDR3nt: TGTGCCAGCAGTAATGGACAGGGTCACAGTCAGCCCCAGCATTTT
abundance: .; len: 14; v_gene: TRBV10-1; j_gene: TRBJ2-3; d_gene: .; CDR3aa: CASSDLSRADTQYF; CDR3nt: TGCGCCAGCAGTGACCTCAGTCGTGCAGATACGCAGTATTTT
abundance: .; len: 17; v_gene: TRBV7-9; j_gene: TRBJ1-2; d_gene: TRBD1; CDR3aa: CASSLAESRGRLHGYTF; CDR3nt: TGTGCCAGCAGCTTAGCAGAGAGTAGGGGGCGGCTCCATGGCTACACCTTC
abundance: few; len: 16; v_gene: TRBV5-6; j_gene: TRBJ1-2; d_gene: TRBD1; CDR3aa: CASSPLDRERNYGYTF; CDR3nt: TGTGCCAGCAGCCCGTTGGACAGGGAAAGAAACTATGGCTACACCTTC
abundance: .; len: 14; v_gene: TRBV2; j_gene: TRBJ1-5; d_gene: .; CDR3aa: CASSGGYGNQPQHF; CDR3nt: TGTGCCAGCAGTGGAGGGTATGGCAATCAGCCCCAGCATTTT
abundance: .; len: 14; v_gene: TRBV27; j_gene: TRBJ1-2; d_gene: .; CDR3aa: CASSWGGGGYGYTF; CDR3nt: TGTGCCAGCAGTTGGGGGGGCGGGGGCTATGGCTACACCTTC
abundance: .; len: 13; v_gene: TRBV2; j_gene: TRBJ1-4; d_gene: TRBD1; CDR3aa: CASSGGRREKLFF; CDR3nt: TGTGCCAGCTCAGGGGGTAGGCGTGAAAAACTGTTTTTT
abundance: .; len: 15; v_gene: TRBV4-3; j_gene: TRBJ1-1; d_gene: .; CDR3aa: CASSPYREDGTEAFF; CDR3nt: TGCGCCAGCAGCCCCTACAGGGAAGACGGCACTGAAGCTTTCTTT
abundance: .; len: 12; v_gene: TRBV5-4; j_gene: TRBJ1-6; d_gene: .; CDR3aa: CASSSLNSPLHF; CDR3nt: TGTGCCAGCAGCTCCTTAAATTCACCCCTCCACTTT
abundance: .; len: 12; v_gene: TRBV6-1; j_gene: TRBJ2-7; d_gene: TRBD1; CDR3aa: CASRGTGNEQYF; CDR3nt: TGTGCCAGCAGGGGGACAGGGAACGAGCAGTACTTC
abundance: .; len: 17; v_gene: TRBV11-2; j_gene: TRBJ2-3; d_gene: .; CDR3aa: CASSSSAGAGSTDTQYF; CDR3nt: TGTGCCAGCAGCTCTAGCGCGGGGGCCGGGAGCACAGATACGCAGTATTTT
abundance: once; len: 13; v_gene: TRBV9; j_gene: TRBJ2-3; d_gene: .; CDR3aa: CASNRGAGDTQYF; CDR3nt: TGTGCCAGCAATCGGGGGGCCGGAGATACGCAGTATTTT
abundance: few; len: 13; v_gene: TRBV5-4; j_gene: TRBJ1-4; d_gene: .; CDR3aa: CASSIRENEKLFF; CDR3nt: TGTGCCAGCAGCATCCGGGAGAATGAAAAACTGTTTTTT
abundance: .; len: 16; v_gene: TRBV28; j_gene: TRBJ2-7; d_gene: .; CDR3aa: CASSSAGGGASYEQYF; CDR3nt: TGTGCCAGCAGTTCTGCTGGTGGGGGGGCCTCCTACGAGCAGTACTTC
abundance: once; len: 12; v_gene: TRBV5-4; j_gene: TRBJ2-7; d_gene: .; CDR3aa: CASSHDSYEQYF; CDR3nt: TGTGCCAGCAGCCACGACAGCTACGAGCAGTACTTC
abundance: .; len: 14; v_gene: TRBV19; j_gene: TRBJ1-5; d_gene: .; CDR3aa: CASSTGGLGQPQHF; CDR3nt: TGTGCCAGTAGTACTGGTGGACTAGGGCAGCCCCAGCATTTT
abundance: .; len: 16; v_gene: TRBV5-4; j_gene: TRBJ1-6; d_gene: TRBD1; CDR3aa: CASSLVGTGGNSPLHF; CDR3nt: TGTGCCAGCAGCTTGGTTGGGACAGGGGGTAATTCACCCCTCCACTTT
abundance: .; len: 15; v_gene: TRBV7-2; j_gene: TRBJ2-2; d_gene: .; CDR3aa: CASSLQGLNTGELFF; CDR3nt: TGTGCCAGCAGCTTACAGGGGTTAAACACCGGGGAGCTGTTTTTT
abundance: .; len: 19; v_gene: TRBV7-9; j_gene: TRBJ1-6; d_gene: .; CDR3aa: CASSLGVRGGSSYNSPLHF; CDR3nt: TGTGCCAGCAGCTTAGGAGTTAGAGGAGGGAGCTCCTATAATTCACCCCTCCACTTT
abundance: .; len: 15; v_gene: TRBV9; j_gene: TRBJ2-1; d_gene: .; CDR3aa: CASSVEQLSYNEQFF; CDR3nt: TGTGCCAGCAGCGTAGAACAGCTTTCCTACAATGAGCAGTTCTTC
abundance: once; len: 13; v_gene: TRBV15; j_gene: TRBJ1-6; d_gene: .; CDR3aa: CATSSPRETPLHF; CDR3nt: TGTGCCACCAGCAGCCCCAGGGAAACACCCCTCCACTTT
abundance: .; len: 14; v_gene: TRBV7-2; j_gene: TRBJ2-1; d_gene: .; CDR3aa: CASSGGTVGNEQFF; CDR3nt: TGTGCCAGCAGCGGCGGGACAGTGGGCAACGAGCAGTTCTTC
abundance: .; len: 14; v_gene: TRBV9; j_gene: TRBJ2-7; d_gene: .; CDR3aa: CASSVGNGAGEQYF; CDR3nt: TGTGCCAGCAGCGTAGGTAACGGAGCGGGCGAGCAGTACTTC
abundance: .; len: 16; v_gene: TRBV18; j_gene: TRBJ2-7; d_gene: TRBD2; CDR3aa: CASSPESSGGAGEQYF; CDR3nt: TGTGCCAGCTCACCAGAGTCTAGCGGGGGGGCCGGCGAGCAGTACTTC
abundance: .; len: 15; v_gene: TRBV18; j_gene: TRBJ1-2; d_gene: .; CDR3aa: CASSPPAGLGYGYTF; CDR3nt: TGTGCCAGCTCACCCCCCGCGGGGTTAGGCTATGGCTACACCTTC
abundance: .; len: 14; v_gene: TRBV5-1; j_gene: TRBJ2-1; d_gene: .; CDR3aa: CASSLVGPRDEQFF; CDR3nt: TGCGCCAGCAGCTTAGTCGGCCCGAGGGATGAGCAGTTCTTC
abundance: .; len: 13; v_gene: TRBV7-8; j_gene: TRBJ2-7; d_gene: .; CDR3aa: CASSPRGSYEQYF; CDR3nt: TGTGCCAGCAGCCCCAGGGGATCCTACGAGCAGTACTTC
abundance: few; len: 15; v_gene: TRBV5-6; j_gene: TRBJ1-4; d_gene: .; CDR3aa: CASSFRGGANEKLFF; CDR3nt: TGTGCCAGCAGCTTCCGCGGGGGAGCTAATGAAAAACTGTTTTTT
abundance: .; len: 15; v_gene: TRBV6-1; j_gene: TRBJ2-3; d_gene: TRBD2; CDR3aa: CASSRTSGVVDTQYF; CDR3nt: TGTGCCAGCAGTCGGACTAGCGGGGTTGTGGATACGCAGTATTTT
abundance: .; len: 16; v_gene: TRBV10-1; j_gene: TRBJ2-5; d_gene: .; CDR3aa: CASSESFTAGQETQYF; CDR3nt: TGCGCCAGCAGTGAGTCTTTCACGGCAGGCCAAGAGACCCAGTACTTC
abundance: .; len: 12; v_gene: TRBV10-3; j_gene: TRBJ1-6; d_gene: .; CDR3aa: CAIGQDNSPLHF; CDR3nt: TGTGCCATCGGGCAGGATAATTCACCCCTCCACTTT
abundance: .; len: 13; v_gene: TRBV10-3; j_gene: TRBJ2-7; d_gene: TRBD2; CDR3aa: CAISVGLAEEQYF; CDR3nt: TGTGCCATCAGTGTTGGACTAGCTGAAGAGCAGTACTTC
abundance: .; len: 16; v_gene: TRBV18; j_gene: TRBJ1-3; d_gene: TRBD1; CDR3aa: CASSPLGQAQENTIYF; CDR3nt: TGTGCCAGCTCACCACTAGGACAGGCGCAGGAAAACACCATATATTTT
abundance: .; len: 14; v_gene: TRBV13; j_gene: TRBJ1-5; d_gene: TRBD1; CDR3aa: CASSFRGSNQPQHF; CDR3nt: TGTGCCAGCAGCTTCAGGGGGAGCAATCAGCCCCAGCATTTT
abundance: .; len: 16; v_gene: TRBV15; j_gene: TRBJ2-1; d_gene: .; CDR3aa: CATSRDDRMAYNEQFF; CDR3nt: TGTGCCACCAGCAGAGATGACAGGATGGCCTACAATGAGCAGTTCTTC